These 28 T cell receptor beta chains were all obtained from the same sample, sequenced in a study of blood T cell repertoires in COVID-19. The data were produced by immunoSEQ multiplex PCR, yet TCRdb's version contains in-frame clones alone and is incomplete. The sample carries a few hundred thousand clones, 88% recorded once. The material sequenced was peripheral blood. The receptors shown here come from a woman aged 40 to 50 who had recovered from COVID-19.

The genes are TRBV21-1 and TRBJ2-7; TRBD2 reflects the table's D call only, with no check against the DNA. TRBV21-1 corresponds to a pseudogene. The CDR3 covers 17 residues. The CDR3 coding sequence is TGTGCCAGCAGCAAAGCGGGCATGCTAGCGGGAGGCCACGAGCAGTACTTC. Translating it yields CASSKAGMLAGGHEQYF.

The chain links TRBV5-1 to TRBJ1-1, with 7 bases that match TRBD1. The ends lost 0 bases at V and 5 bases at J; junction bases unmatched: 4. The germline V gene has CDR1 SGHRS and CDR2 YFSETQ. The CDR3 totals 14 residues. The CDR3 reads CASSLDVRGTEAFF. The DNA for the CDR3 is TGCGCCAGCAGCTTGGATGTCAGGGGGACTGAAGCTTTCTTT.

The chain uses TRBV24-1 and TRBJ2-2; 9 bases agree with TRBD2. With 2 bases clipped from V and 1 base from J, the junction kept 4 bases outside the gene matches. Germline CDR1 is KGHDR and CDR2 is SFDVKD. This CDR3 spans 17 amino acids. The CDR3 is CATSDSASGVNTGELFF. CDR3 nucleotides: TGTGCCACCAGTGATTCGGCTAGCGGGGTGAACACCGGGGAGCTGTTTTTT.

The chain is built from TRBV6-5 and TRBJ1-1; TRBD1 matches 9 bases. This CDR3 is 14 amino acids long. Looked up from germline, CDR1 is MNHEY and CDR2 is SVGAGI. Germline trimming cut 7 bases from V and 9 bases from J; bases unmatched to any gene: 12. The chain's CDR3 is CASNRDRAPSKAFF. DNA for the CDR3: TGTGCCAGCAACCGGGACAGGGCCCCTTCCAAAGCTTTCTTT.

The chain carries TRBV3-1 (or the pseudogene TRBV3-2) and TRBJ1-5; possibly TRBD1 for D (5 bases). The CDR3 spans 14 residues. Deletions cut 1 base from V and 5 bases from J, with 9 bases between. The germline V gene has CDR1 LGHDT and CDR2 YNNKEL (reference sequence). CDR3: CASSQVAGHQPQHF. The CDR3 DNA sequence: TGTGCCAGCAGCCAAGTGGCAGGGCATCAGCCCCAGCATTTT.

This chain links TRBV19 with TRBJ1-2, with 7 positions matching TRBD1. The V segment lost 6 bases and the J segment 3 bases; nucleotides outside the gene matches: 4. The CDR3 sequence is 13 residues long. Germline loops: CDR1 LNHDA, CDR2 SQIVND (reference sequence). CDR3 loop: CASSEQGYYGYTF. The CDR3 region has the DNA TGTGCCAGTAGCGAACAGGGGTACTATGGCTACACCTTC.

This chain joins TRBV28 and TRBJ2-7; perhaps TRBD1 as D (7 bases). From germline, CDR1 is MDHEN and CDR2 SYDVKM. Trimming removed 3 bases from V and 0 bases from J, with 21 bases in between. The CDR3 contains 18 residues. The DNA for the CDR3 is TGTGCCAGCAGTTTTGGGACTCCGGGACAGACCAGCTCCTACGAGCAGTACGTC. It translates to CASSFGTPGQTSSYEQYV.

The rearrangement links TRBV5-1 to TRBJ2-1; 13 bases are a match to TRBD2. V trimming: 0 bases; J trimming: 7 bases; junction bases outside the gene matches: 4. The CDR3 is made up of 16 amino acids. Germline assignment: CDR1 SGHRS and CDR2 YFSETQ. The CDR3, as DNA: TGCGCCAGCAGCTTGGCCGGGACTAGCGGGGTTAATGAGCAGTTCTTC. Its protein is CASSLAGTSGVNEQFF.

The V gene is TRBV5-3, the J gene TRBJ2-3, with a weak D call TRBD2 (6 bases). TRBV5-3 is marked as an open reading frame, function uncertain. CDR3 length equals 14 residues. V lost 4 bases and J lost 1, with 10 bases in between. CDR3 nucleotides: TGTGCCAGAAGCGCGGACTACCGCACAGATACGCAGTATTTT. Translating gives CARSADYRTDTQYF.

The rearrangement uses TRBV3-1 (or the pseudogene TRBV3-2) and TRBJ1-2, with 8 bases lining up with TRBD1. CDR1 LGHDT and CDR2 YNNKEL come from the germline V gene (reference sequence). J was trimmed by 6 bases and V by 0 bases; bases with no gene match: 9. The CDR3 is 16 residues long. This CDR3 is CASSQEIGTGPNGYTF. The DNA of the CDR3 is TGTGCCAGCAGCCAAGAAATCGGGACAGGCCCCAATGGCTACACCTTC.

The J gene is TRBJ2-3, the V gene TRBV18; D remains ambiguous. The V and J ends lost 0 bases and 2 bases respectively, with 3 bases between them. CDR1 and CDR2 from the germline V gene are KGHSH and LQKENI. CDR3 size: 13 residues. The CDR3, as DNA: TGTGCCAGCTCACCACCTTACACAGATACGCAGTATTTT. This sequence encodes CASSPPYTDTQYF.

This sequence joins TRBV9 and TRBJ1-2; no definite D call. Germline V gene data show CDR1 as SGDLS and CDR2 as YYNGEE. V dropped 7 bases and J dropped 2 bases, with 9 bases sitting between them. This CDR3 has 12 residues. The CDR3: CASPRRNYGYTF. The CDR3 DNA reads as TGTGCCAGCCCCCGGCGGAACTATGGCTACACCTTC.

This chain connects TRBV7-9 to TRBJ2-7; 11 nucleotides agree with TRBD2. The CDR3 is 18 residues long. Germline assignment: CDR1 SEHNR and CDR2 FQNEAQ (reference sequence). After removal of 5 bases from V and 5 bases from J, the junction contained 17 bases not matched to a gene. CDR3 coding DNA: TGTGCCAGCAGCCCCAACCCAACTAGCGGGAGAAGTCCCCACGAGCAGTACTTC. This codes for CASSPNPTSGRSPHEQYF.

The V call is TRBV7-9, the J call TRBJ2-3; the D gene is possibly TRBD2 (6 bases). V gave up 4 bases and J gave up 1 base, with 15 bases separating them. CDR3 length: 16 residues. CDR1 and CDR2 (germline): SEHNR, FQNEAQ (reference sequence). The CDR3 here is CASSWAWRGRTDTQYF. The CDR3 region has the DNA TGTGCCAGCAGCTGGGCATGGCGGGGACGCACAGATACGCAGTATTTT.

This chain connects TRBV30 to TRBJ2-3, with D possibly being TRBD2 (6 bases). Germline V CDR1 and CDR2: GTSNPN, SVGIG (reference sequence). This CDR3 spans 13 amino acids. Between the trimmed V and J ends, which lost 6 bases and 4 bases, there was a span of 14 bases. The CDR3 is CACTGGPADTQYF. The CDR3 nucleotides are TGTGCCTGTACCGGAGGGCCCGCAGATACGCAGTATTTT.

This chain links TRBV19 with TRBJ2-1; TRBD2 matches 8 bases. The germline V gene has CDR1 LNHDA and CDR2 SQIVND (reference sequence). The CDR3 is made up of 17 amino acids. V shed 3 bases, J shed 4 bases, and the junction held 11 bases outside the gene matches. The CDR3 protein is CASSIGGGRTPYNEQFF. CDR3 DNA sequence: TGTGCCAGTAGTATTGGAGGCGGGAGGACCCCTTACAATGAGCAGTTCTTC.

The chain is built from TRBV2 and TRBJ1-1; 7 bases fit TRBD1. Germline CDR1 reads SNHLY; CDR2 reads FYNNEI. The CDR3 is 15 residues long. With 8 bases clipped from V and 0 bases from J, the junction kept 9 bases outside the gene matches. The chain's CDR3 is CASGSRQGLNTEAFF. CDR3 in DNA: TGTGCCAGCGGGAGCCGACAGGGTCTGAACACTGAAGCTTTCTTT.

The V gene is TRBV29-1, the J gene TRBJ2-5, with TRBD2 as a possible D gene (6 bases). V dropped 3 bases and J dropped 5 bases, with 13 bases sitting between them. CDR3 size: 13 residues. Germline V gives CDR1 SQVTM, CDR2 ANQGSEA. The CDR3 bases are TGCAGCGTTGAGGCGGCCCGGGGGGAGACCCAGTACTTC. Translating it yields CSVEAARGETQYF.

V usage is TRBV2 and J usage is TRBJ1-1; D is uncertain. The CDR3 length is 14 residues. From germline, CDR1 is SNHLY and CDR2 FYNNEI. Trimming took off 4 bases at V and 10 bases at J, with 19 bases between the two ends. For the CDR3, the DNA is TGTGCCAGCAGTGTCGTCATGGCGATCTCGGGAGCTTTCTTT. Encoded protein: CASSVVMAISGAFF.

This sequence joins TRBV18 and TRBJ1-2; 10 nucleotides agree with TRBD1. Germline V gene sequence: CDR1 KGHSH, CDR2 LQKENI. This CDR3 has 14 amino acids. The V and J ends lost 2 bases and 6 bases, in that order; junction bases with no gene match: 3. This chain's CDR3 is CASSPTGQGNGYTF. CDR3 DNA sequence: TGTGCCAGCTCACCAACGGGACAGGGGAATGGCTACACCTTC.

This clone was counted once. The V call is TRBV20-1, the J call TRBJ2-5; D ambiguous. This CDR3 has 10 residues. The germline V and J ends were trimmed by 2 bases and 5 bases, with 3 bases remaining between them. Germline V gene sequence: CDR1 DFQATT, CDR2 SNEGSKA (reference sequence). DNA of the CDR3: TGCAGTGCTAGACTGGAGACCCAGTACTTC. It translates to CSARLETQYF.

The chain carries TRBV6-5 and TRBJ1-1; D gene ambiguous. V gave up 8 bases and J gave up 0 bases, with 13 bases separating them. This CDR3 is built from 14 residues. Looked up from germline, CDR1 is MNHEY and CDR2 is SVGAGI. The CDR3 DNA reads TGTGCCAGCTTCGAGGCCCCTGTGAACACTGAAGCTTTCTTT. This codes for CASFEAPVNTEAFF.

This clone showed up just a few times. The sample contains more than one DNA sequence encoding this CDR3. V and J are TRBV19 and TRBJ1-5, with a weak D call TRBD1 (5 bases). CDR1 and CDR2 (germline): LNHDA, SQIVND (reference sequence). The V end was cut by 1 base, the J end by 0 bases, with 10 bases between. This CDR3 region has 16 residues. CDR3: CASSIGGGNSNQPQHF. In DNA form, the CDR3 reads TGTGCCAGTAGTATAGGGGGGGGAAATAGCAATCAGCCCCAGCATTTT.

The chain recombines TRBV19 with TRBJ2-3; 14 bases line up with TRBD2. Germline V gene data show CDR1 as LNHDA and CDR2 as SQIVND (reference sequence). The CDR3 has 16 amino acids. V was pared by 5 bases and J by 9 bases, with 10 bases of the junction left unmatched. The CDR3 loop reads CASSSRLAGGPLTQYF. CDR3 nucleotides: TGTGCCAGTAGTTCACGACTAGCGGGAGGGCCGCTCACGCAGTATTTT.

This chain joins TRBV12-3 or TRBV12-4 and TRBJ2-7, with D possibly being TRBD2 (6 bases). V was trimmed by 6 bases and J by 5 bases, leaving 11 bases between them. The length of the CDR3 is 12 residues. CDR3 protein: CASSVRGNEQYF. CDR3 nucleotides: TGTGCCAGCAGCGTCCGGGGGAACGAGCAGTACTTC.

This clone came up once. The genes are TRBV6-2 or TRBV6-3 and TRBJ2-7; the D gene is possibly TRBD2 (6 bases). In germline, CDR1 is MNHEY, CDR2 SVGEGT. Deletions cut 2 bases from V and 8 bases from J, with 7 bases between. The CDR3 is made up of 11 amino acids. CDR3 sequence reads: CASSYGGKQYV. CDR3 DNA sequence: TGTGCCAGCAGTTACGGGGGGAAGCAGTACGTC.

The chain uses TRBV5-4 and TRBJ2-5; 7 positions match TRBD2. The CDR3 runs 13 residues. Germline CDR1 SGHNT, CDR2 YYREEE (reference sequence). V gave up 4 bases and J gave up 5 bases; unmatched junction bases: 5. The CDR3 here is CASSPVGGETQYF. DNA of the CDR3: TGTGCCAGCAGCCCGGTGGGGGGGGAGACCCAGTACTTC.

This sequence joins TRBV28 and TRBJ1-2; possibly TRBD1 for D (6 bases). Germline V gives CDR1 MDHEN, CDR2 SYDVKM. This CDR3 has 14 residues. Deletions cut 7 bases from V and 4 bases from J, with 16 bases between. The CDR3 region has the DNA TGTGCCAGCAACCCAGGGGTCAGGGGCTATGGCTACACCTTC. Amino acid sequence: CASNPGVRGYGYTF.